This TCR beta chain was sequenced in a study of T cell responses to AZD1222 COVID-19 vaccine (dated by TCRdb to the early 2020s). In the study overall: Because spike-specific TCR depth and breadth did not differ between the two schedules, AZD1222 recipients who got a second dose at roughly 4 weeks were pooled with those who got a second dose at roughly 12 weeks. A total of just over 230 trial participants underwent TCR sequencing, of whom 200 to 220 had received two doses of AZD1222 and 26 had received two doses of the MenACWY control vaccine. Trial participants were enrolled by age into 18-55, 56-69 and 70-plus year subgroups, with approximately 150, 30 and 60 TCR-sequenced participants respectively.

On this clone itself: The target of this receptor is not known. The record has no base qualities; no much larger clone is one base away.

The CDR3 regions of human TCRbeta chains were analyzed by immunosequencing. For the original study's pipeline: TCRs in the repertoires were matched against a reference library of SARS-CoV-2-specific TCRs that had been generated with the MIRA antigen-specificity platform. Breadth was defined as the fraction of unique TCRs that were SARS-CoV-2-associated. Depth was defined as the fraction of total T cells that were SARS-CoV-2-associated. Using the MIRA data, each spike-specific TCR was mapped to the spike region that the TCR reacts to and placed in a CD4 or CD8 class. Log10-transformed breadth and depth values were compared by one-way ANOVA with Sidak's multiple comparisons tests. TCRdb took this table from immuneACCESS and kept in-frame rearrangements with V and J called. Such tables lack part of the clones; where checked against another copy, unresolved V genes explain under half of the gap, and the rest is unexplained. V and J calls and clone size are as listed in that table; D and trimming were resolved from the DNA. The sample profile shows roughly 120,000 clones; 70% to 90% of them were found once. The ten top clones hold more than 6.5% of the sample.

Study-level results and caveats: After two AZD1222 doses, spike-specific TCR breadth and depth were significantly higher than at day 0 and than in MenACWY recipients. Most participants were white British and females outnumbered males, and the authors suggested that clonal diversity may have been underestimated. Because no samples from the day 14 peak response were available, repertoires could be characterized only after the peak T cell response. In the small 56-69-year group, the increase in depth fell short of significance, most likely because of low power. Conclusions about previously exposed vaccinees are limited because only five or six AZD1222 recipients were SARS-CoV-2 seropositive at baseline. The vaccine-associated CD4 TCRs covered the entire spike protein, and the dominant responses fell in regions 160-218 and 743-854. Reportedly, almost half of the unique spike-specific TCRs recognized epitopes lying outside the regions that are mutated in the B.1.351 and B.1.1.7 variants.

The junction carries 11 bases between V and J, which are trimmed by 5 bases and 0 bases respectively. Reading from cysteine to phenylalanine, the CDR3 counts 15 amino acids. Only CDR3 DNA is held: 45 bases, read in frame from base 1. From the germline V gene (reference sequence), CDR1 is SEHNR and CDR2 is FQNEAQ. The sample's time point label, in plain terms: baseline before first vaccination. Vaccinee samples came from UK trials COV001 and COV002, including a single-blind randomized controlled phase 2/3 trial of AZD1222 (ChAdOx1 nCoV-19) in healthy adults. For TCRbeta chain sequencing, PBMC samples were collected from trial participants at day 0 and at day 28 after the second dose.

The chain couples TRBV7-9 to TRBJ2-4; 5 matching bases give a weak D call of TRBD2. This sequence was found in an adult in good health. Specimen: peripheral blood, collected on day 0 of AZD1222 vaccination. The DNA reads as follows: TGTGCCAGCAGCCCAGCCGGGGTAGCCAAAAACATTCAGTACTTC. Translated, it reads CASSPAGVAKNIQYF. With all but the CDR3 taken from the reference TRBV7-9 and TRBJ2-4 genes, the full variable domain is: DTGVSQNPRHKITKRGQNVTFRCDPISEHNRLYWYRQTLGQGPEFLTYFQNEAQLEKSRLLSDRFSAERPKGSFSTLEIQRTEQGDSAMYLCASSPAGVAKNIQYFGAGTRLSVL.